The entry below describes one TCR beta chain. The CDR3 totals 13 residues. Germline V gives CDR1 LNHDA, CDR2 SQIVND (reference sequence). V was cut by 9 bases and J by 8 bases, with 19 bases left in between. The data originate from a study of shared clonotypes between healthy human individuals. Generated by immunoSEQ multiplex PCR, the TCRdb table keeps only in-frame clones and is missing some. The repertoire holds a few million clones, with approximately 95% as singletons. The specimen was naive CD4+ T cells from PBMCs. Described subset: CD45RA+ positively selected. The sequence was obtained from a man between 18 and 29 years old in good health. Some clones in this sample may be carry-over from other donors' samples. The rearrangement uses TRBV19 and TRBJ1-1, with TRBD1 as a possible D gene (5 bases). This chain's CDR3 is CASGTQGRTEAFF. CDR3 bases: TGTGCCAGCGGGACCCAAGGACGGACGGAAGCTTTCTTT.